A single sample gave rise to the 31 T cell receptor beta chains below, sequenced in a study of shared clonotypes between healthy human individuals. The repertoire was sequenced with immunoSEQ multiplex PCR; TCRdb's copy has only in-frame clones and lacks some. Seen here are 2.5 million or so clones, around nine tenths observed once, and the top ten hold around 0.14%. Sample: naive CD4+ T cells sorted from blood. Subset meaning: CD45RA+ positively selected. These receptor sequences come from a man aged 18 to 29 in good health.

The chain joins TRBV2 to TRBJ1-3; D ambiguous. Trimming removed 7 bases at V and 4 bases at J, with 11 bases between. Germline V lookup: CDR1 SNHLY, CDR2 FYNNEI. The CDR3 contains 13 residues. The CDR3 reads CASNSRLGNTIYF. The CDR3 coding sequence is TGTGCCAGCAATTCTAGGTTGGGAAACACCATATATTTT.

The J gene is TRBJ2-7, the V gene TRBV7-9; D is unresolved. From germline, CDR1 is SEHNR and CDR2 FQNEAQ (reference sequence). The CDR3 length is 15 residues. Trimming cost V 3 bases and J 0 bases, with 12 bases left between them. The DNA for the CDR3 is TGTGCCAGCAGCTTTGGCACAGCTTACTCCTACGAGCAGTACTTC. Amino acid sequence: CASSFGTAYSYEQYF.

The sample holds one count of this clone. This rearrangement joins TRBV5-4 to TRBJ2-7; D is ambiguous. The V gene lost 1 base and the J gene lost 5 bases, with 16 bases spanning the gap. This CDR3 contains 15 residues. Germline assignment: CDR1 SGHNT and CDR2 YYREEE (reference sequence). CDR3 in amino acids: CASSLLVGSRNEQYF. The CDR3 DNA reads TGTGCCAGCAGCTTGTTGGTAGGATCAAGAAACGAGCAGTACTTC. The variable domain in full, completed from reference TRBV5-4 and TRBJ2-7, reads ETGVTQSPTHLIKTRGQQVTLRCSSQSGHNTVSWYQQALGQGPQFIFQYYREEENGRGNFPPRFSGLQFPNYSSELNVNALELDDSALYLCASSLLVGSRNEQYFGPGTRLTVT.

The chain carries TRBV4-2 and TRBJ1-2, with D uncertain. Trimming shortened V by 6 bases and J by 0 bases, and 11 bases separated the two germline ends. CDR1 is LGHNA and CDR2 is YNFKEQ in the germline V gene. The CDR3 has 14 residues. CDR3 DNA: TGTGCCAGCAGGGCGACACCAGCTAACTATGGCTACACCTTC. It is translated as CASRATPANYGYTF.

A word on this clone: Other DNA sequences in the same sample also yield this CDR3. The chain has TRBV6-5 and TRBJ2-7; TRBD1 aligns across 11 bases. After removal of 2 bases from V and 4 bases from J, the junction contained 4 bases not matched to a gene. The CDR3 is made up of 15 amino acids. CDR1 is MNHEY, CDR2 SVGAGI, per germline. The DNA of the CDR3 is TGTGCCAGCAGTTACGCCGGACAGGGGGCATACGAGCAGTACTTC. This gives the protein CASSYAGQGAYEQYF.

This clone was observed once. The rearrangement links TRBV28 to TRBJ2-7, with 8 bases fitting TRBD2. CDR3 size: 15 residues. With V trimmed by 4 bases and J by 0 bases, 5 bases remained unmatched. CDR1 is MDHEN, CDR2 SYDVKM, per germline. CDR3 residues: CASSYSGARSYEQYF. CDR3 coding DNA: TGTGCCAGCAGTTATAGCGGGGCGCGCTCCTACGAGCAGTACTTC.

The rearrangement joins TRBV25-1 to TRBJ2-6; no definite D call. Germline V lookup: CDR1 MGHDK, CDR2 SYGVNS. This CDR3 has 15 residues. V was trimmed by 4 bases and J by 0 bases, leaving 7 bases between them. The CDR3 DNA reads TGTGCCAGCAGTGTTCGGAACTCTGGGGCCAACGTCCTGACTTTC. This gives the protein CASSVRNSGANVLTF.

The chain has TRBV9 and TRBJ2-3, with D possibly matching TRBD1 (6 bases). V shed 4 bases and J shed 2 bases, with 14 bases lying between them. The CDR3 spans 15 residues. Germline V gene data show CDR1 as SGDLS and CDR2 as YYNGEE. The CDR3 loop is CASSPRGGHTDTQYF. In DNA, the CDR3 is TGTGCCAGCAGCCCCCGAGGGGGACACACAGATACGCAGTATTTT.

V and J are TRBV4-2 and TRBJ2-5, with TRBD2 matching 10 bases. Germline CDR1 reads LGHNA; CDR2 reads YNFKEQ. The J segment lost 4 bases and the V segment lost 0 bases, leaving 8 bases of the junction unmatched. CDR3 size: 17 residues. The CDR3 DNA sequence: TGTGCCAGCAGCCAAGATGGGGTAGCGGGGGGCATAGAGACCCAGTACTTC. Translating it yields CASSQDGVAGGIETQYF.

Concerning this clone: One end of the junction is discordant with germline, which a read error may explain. CDR3 loop: CASSSPGRYYSEQFF. The CDR3, as DNA: TGTGCCAGCAGTTCTCCGGGACGGTACTACAGTGAGCAGTTCTTC. V usage is TRBV28 and J usage is TRBJ2-1; D may be TRBD1 or TRBD2 (5 bases each). CDR1 is MDHEN and CDR2 is SYDVKM in the germline V gene. There are 15 residues in the CDR3.

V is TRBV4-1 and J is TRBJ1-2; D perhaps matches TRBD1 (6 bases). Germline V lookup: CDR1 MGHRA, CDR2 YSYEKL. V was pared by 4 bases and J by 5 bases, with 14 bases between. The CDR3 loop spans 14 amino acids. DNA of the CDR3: TGCGCCAGCAGCCGTCAGGACAGTGAATATGGCTACACCTTC. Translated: CASSRQDSEYGYTF.

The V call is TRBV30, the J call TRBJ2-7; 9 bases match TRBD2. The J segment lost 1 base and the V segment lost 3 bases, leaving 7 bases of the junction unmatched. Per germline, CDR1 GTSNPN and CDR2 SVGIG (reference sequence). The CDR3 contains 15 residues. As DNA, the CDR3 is TGTGCCTGGAGAGTCTTGCGGGGGGGATCCTACGAGCAGTACTTC. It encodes CAWRVLRGGSYEQYF.

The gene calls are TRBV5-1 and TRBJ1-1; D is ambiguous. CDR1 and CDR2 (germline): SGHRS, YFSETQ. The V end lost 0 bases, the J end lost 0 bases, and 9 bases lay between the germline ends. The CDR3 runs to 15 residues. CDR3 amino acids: CASSLEGGVNTEAFF. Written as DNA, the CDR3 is TGCGCCAGCAGCTTGGAGGGCGGGGTGAACACTGAAGCTTTCTTT. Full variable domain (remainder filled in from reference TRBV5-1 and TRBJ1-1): KAGVTQTPRYLIKTRGQQVTLSCSPISGHRSVSWYQQTPGQGLQFLFEYFSETQRNKGNFPGRFSGRQFSNSRSEMNVSTLELGDSALYLCASSLEGGVNTEAFFGQGTRLTVV.

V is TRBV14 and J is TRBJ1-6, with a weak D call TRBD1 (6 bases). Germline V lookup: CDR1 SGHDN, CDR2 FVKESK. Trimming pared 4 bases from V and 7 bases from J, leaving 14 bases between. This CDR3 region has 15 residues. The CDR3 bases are TGTGCCAGCAGCCGAACCGGGACAAACAATTCACCCCTCCACTTT. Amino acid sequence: CASSRTGTNNSPLHF.

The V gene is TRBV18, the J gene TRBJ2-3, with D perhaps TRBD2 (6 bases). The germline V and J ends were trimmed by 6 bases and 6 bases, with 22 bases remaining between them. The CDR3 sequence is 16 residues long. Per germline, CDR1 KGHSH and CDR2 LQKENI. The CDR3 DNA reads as TGTGCCAGCTCCCCCCTTTTACCGGGAGTCGCGGATACGCAGTATTTT. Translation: CASSPLLPGVADTQYF.

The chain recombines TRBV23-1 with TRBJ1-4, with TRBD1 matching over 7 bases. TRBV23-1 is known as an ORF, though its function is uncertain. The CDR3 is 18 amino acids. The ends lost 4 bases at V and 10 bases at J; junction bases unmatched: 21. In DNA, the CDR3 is TGCGCCAGCAGTCCTCCACCCTACGGACAGGAACCCTCCTCAAAACTGTTTTTT. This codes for CASSPPPYGQEPSSKLFF.

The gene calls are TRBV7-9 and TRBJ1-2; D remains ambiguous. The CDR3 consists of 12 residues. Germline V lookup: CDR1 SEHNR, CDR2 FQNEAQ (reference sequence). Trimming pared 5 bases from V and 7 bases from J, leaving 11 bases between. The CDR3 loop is CASSPDGPGYTF. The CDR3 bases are TGTGCCAGCAGCCCAGATGGCCCTGGCTACACCTTC. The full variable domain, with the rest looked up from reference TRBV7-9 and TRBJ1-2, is DTGVSQNPRHKITKRGQNVTFRCDPISEHNRLYWYRQTLGQGPEFLTYFQNEAQLEKSRLLSDRFSAERPKGSFSTLEIQRTEQGDSAMYLCASSPDGPGYTFGSGTRLTVV.

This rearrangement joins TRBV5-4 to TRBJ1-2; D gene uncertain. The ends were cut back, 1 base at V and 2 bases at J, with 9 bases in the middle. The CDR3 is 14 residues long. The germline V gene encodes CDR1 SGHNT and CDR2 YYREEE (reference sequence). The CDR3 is CASSLKDGNYGYTF. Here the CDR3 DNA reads TGTGCCAGCAGCTTGAAGGATGGGAACTATGGCTACACCTTC.

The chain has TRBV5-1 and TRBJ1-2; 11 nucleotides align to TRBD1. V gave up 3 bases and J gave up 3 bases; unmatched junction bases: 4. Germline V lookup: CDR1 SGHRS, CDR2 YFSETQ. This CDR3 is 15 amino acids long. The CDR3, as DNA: TGCGCCAGCAGCTCTCGGACAGGGGGCGACTATGGCTACACCTTC. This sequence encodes CASSSRTGGDYGYTF.

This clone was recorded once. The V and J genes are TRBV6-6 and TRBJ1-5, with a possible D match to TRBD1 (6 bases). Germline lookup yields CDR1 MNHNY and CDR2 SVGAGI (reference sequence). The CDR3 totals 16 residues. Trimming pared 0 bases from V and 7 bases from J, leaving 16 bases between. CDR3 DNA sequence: TGTGCCAGCAGTTACTCCTACAGGGTTGGCCGACAGCCCCAGCATTTT. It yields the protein CASSYSYRVGRQPQHF.

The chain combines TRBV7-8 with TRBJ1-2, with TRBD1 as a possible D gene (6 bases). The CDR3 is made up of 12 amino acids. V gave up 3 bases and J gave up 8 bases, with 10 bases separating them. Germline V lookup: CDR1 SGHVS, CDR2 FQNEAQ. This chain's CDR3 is CASSLGAGGYTF. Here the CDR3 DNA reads TGTGCCAGCAGCTTGGGGGCAGGAGGCTACACCTTC.

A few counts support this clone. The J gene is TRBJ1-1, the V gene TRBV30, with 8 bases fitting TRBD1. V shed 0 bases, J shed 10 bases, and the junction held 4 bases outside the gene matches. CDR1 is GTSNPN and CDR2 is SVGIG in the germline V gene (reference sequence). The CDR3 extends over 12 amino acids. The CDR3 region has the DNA TGTGCCTGGAGTGTCGACAGGGGAGTAGCTTTCTTT. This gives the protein CAWSVDRGVAFF. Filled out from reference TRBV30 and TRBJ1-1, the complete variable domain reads SQTIHQWPATLVQPVGSPLSLECTVEGTSNPNLYWYRQAAGRGLQLLFYSVGIGQISSEVPQNLSASRPQDRQFILSSKKLLLSDSGFYLCAWSVDRGVAFFGQGTRLTVV.

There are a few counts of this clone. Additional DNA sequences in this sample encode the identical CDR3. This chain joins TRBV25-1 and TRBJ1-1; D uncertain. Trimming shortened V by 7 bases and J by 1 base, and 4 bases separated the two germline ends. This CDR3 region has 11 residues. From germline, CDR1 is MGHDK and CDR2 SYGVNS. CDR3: CASTRNTEAFF. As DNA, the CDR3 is TGTGCCAGCACTCGGAACACTGAAGCTTTCTTT.

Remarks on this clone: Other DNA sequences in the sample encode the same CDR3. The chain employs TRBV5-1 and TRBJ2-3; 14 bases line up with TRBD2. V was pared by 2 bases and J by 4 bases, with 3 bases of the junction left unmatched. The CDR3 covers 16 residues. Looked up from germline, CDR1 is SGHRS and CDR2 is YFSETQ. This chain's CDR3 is CASSLGLAGGSDTQYF. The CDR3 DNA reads TGCGCCAGCAGCTTAGGACTAGCGGGGGGCTCAGATACGCAGTATTTT. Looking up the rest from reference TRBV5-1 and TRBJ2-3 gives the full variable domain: KAGVTQTPRYLIKTRGQQVTLSCSPISGHRSVSWYQQTPGQGLQFLFEYFSETQRNKGNFPGRFSGRQFSNSRSEMNVSTLELGDSALYLCASSLGLAGGSDTQYFGPGTRLTVL.

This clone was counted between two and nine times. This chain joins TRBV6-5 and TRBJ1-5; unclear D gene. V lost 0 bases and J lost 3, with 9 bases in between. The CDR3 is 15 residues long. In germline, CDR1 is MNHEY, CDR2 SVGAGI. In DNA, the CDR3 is TGTGCCAGCAGTTACTCGAGGCAGGACAATCAGCCCCAGCATTTT. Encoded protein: CASSYSRQDNQPQHF.

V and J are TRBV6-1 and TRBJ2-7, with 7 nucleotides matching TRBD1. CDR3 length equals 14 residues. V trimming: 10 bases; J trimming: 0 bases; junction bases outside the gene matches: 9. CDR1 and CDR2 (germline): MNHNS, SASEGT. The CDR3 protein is CAITGVSISYEQYF. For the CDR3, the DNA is TGTGCCATAACAGGGGTTTCAATCTCCTACGAGCAGTACTTC.

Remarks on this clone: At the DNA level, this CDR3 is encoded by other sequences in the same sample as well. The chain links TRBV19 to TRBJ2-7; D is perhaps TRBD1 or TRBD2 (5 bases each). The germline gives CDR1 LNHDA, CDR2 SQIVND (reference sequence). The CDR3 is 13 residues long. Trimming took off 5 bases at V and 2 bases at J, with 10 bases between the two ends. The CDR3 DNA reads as TGTGCCAGTAGTCCGGGGCCCCCCTACGAGCAGTACTTC. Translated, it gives CASSPGPPYEQYF.

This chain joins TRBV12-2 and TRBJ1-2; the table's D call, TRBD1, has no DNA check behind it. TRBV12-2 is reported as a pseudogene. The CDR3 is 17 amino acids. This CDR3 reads CASRLEVQGAANYGYTF. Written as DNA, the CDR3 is TGTGCAAGTCGCTTAGAAGTGCAGGGGGCGGCTAACTATGGCTACACCTTC.

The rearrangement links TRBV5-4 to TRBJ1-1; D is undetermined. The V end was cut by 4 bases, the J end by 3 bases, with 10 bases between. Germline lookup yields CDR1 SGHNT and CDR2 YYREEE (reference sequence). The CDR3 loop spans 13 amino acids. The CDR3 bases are TGTGCCAGCAGCGCCCCGCAGGACACTGAAGCTTTCTTT. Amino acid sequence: CASSAPQDTEAFF.

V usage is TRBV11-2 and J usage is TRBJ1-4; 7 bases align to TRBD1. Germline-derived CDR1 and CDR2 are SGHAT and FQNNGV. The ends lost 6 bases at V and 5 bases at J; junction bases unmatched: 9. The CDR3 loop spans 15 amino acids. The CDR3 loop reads CASSKGQAINEKLFF. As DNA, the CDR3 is TGTGCCAGCAGTAAAGGACAGGCGATAAATGAAAAACTGTTTTTT.

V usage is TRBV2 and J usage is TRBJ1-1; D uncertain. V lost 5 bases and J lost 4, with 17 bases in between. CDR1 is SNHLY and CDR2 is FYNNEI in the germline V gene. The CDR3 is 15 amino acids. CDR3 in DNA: TGTGCCAGCAGTAACTTCGGGCCGAAGCCCACTGAAGCTTTCTTT. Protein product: CASSNFGPKPTEAFF.